This T cell receptor beta chain was identified during a study of T cells after yellow fever vaccination. The CDR3 spans 14 residues. V lost 4 bases and J 1 base, leaving 11 bases between the germline ends. Germline values: CDR1 SGHRS, CDR2 YFSETQ. This clonotype was seen a handful of times. TCRdb ran MiXCR on the 5' RACE reads and lists one entry per CDR3 protein. The sample consists of a few hundred thousand distinct CDR3 sequences, 6.9% of them appearing once. This TCR was recovered from a man between 25 and 39 years old who received the YFV17D yellow fever vaccine. This material consisted of CD4+ T cells sorted from PBMCs, taken 15 days after the yellow fever booster vaccination. The chain is built from TRBV5-1 and TRBJ2-5; D call uncertain. The CDR3 sequence is CASSPLSVQETQYF. The CDR3 DNA sequence: TGCGCCAGCAGCCCTCTTTCGGTCCAAGAGACCCAGTACTTC. The full variable domain, with the rest looked up from reference TRBV5-1 and TRBJ2-5, is KAGVTQTPRYLIKTRGQQVTLSCSPISGHRSVSWYQQTPGQGLQFLFEYFSETQRNKGNFPGRFSGRQFSNSRSEMNVSTLELGDSALYLCASSPLSVQETQYFGPGTRLLVL.